This TCR beta chain was documented in a study of CD8 T cells in ankylosing spondylitis. Study results and caveats: Disease-associated clones were CD8+ and fairly uncommon in peripheral blood. About 8 highly homologous variants formed a TCR beta motif that appeared characteristic of ankylosing spondylitis blood. Previous work reported some of these motif variants in the synovial fluid and blood of reactive arthritis.

V dropped 3 bases and J dropped 2 bases, with 14 bases sitting between them. The germline CDR1 and CDR2 sequences are MDHEN and SYDVKM. CDR3 length equals 16 residues. TCRdb re-analysed the 5' RACE reads in MiXCR, keeping a single row per CDR3 protein. The sample gives around 150,000 distinct CDR3 sequences, roughly 10% of which show up once; 25% to 35% is in the top ten. This clonotype was seen ten or more times. What it binds is unknown. The sequenced sample was blood, either unsorted or a sorted T cell fraction (not recorded which). The chain couples TRBV28 to TRBJ2-1; the D gene is possibly TRBD1 (6 bases). The origin of this receptor is a male donor with ankylosing spondylitis or in good health (not recorded which). CDR3 nucleotides: TGTGCCAGCAGTTTCCTGCCCGGGACAACCTACAATGAGCAGTTCTTC. This translates into CASSFLPGTTYNEQFF.